One sample yielded the 17 T cell receptor beta chains listed below, sequenced in a study of PD-L1 blockade in urothelial cancer. The repertoire was sequenced with immunoSEQ multiplex PCR; TCRdb's copy has only in-frame clones and lacks some. The sample includes about 50,000 clones, about 81% of them seen just once. Time point reported: pretreatment peripheral blood. This specimen was PBMCs, taken around atezolizumab (anti-PD-L1) treatment. The receptors come from a man between 65 and 85 years old with urothelial cancer.

In its sample, this clone was seen once. CDR3 in DNA: TGCGCCAGCAGCTGGGGCGACAGGGCGAACACTGAAGCTTTCTTT. Protein product: CASSWGDRANTEAFF. V is TRBV5-1 and J is TRBJ1-1, with 7 bases lining up with TRBD1. Germline trimming cut 3 bases from V and 1 base from J; bases unmatched to any gene: 6. This CDR3 region has 15 residues. CDR1 is SGHRS and CDR2 is YFSETQ in the germline V gene. Drawing the rest from reference TRBV5-1 and TRBJ1-1, the complete variable domain is KAGVTQTPRYLIKTRGQQVTLSCSPISGHRSVSWYQQTPGQGLQFLFEYFSETQRNKGNFPGRFSGRQFSNSRSEMNVSTLELGDSALYLCASSWGDRANTEAFFGQGTRLTVV.

The rearrangement links TRBV4-3 to TRBJ1-6; 8 bases match TRBD1. Germline loops: CDR1 LGHNA, CDR2 YSLEER. The CDR3 consists of 16 residues. Losses at the gene ends were 3 bases for V and 7 bases for J; bases not matched to a gene: 8. The CDR3 DNA reads TGCGCCAGCAGCCAGAATGGACAGGGCAGCAATTCACCCCTCCACTTT. Residues: CASSQNGQGSNSPLHF.

The rearrangement uses TRBV19 and TRBJ2-1; a weak D match, TRBD2 (6 bases). The CDR3 spans 12 residues. V shed 6 bases and J shed 8 bases, with 11 bases lying between them. Germline V gene lookup returns CDR1 LNHDA and CDR2 SQIVND (reference sequence). CDR3: CASRRLGDEQFF. CDR3 bases: TGTGCCAGTAGAAGACTAGGCGATGAGCAGTTCTTC. The variable domain in full, with the rest retrieved from reference TRBV19 and TRBJ2-1, is DGGITQSPKYLFRKEGQNVTLSCEQNLNHDAMYWYRQDPGQGLRLIYYSQIVNDFQKGDIAEGYSVSREKKESFPLTVTSAQKNPTAFYLCASRRLGDEQFFGPGTRLTVL.

The chain has TRBV7-2 and TRBJ2-5; the D gene is possibly TRBD1 (5 bases). V was pared by 4 bases and J by 5 bases, with 17 bases between. Per germline, CDR1 SGHTA and CDR2 FQGNSA. CDR3 length: 15 amino acids. The CDR3 loop reads CASSSPTRRVETQYF. In DNA form, the CDR3 reads TGTGCCAGCAGCTCCCCGACCCGCAGGGTGGAGACCCAGTACTTC.

This clone was observed a handful of times. Written as DNA, the CDR3 is TGTGCCTGGAGTGACGGTGGTGAAGCTTTCTTT. This sequence encodes CAWSDGGEAFF. The chain recombines TRBV30 with TRBJ1-1; D remains unclear. CDR1 is GTSNPN and CDR2 is SVGIG in the germline V gene (reference sequence). Trimming cost V 1 base and J 7 bases, with 7 bases left between them. This CDR3 has 11 amino acids. Complete variable domain (other parts from reference TRBV30 and TRBJ1-1): SQTIHQWPATLVQPVGSPLSLECTVEGTSNPNLYWYRQAAGRGLQLLFYSVGIGQISSEVPQNLSASRPQDRQFILSSKKLLLSDSGFYLCAWSDGGEAFFGQGTRLTVV.

This clone was seen a handful of times. V is TRBV7-2 and J is TRBJ2-7, with TRBD2 identical over 10 bases. The junction had 15 bases not matched to a gene; V was cut back by 2 bases and J by 5 bases. This CDR3 comprises 18 residues. Germline CDR1 reads SGHTA; CDR2 reads FQGNSA. This chain's CDR3 is CASSLRRRTAGGVNEQYF. The CDR3 DNA sequence: TGTGCCAGCAGCTTAAGGCGCCGAACAGCGGGAGGGGTAAACGAGCAGTACTTC.

This clone appeared a few times. This chain joins TRBV28 and TRBJ1-5, with 7 nucleotides matching TRBD1. The V gene's germline CDR1 is MDHEN and CDR2 SYDVKM. With 10 bases clipped from V and 11 bases from J, the junction kept 17 bases outside the gene matches. CDR3 size: 14 residues. CDR3 in amino acids: CATRLGGGRGSQHF. The CDR3 DNA sequence: TGTGCCACCAGGTTAGGGGGCGGGCGAGGGTCCCAGCATTTT. Supplemented by reference TRBV28 and TRBJ1-5, the full variable domain reads DVKVTQSSRYLVKRTGEKVFLECVQDMDHENMFWYRQDPGLGLRLIYFSYDVKMKEKGDIPEGYSVSREKKERFSLILESASTNQTSMYLCATRLGGGRGSQHFGDGTRLSIL.

The V call is TRBV5-6, the J call TRBJ1-5; possible D gene TRBD1, 5 bases. The CDR3 spans 14 residues. V was clipped by 0 bases and J by 6 bases, with 10 bases between them. Germline assignment: CDR1 SGHDT and CDR2 YYEEEE. The CDR3 DNA reads TGTGCCAGCAGCTTGGGTGGGGCGAGTCAGCCCCAGCATTTT. Protein product: CASSLGGASQPQHF.

The chain recombines TRBV7-9 with TRBJ2-7, with TRBD1 identical over 7 bases. Germline V gene data show CDR1 as SEHNR and CDR2 as FQNEAQ (reference sequence). After removal of 5 bases from V and 8 bases from J, the junction contained 9 bases not matched to a gene. The CDR3 spans 13 residues. CDR3 DNA sequence: TGTGCCAGCAGCCCGGACAGGACTTCTAAGCAGTACTTC. Encoded protein: CASSPDRTSKQYF.

The chain recombines TRBV7-9 with TRBJ1-5, with 7 positions matching TRBD1. The CDR3 covers 15 residues. Germline V lookup: CDR1 SEHNR, CDR2 FQNEAQ (reference sequence). V dropped 5 bases and J dropped 0; count of bases not matched to a gene: 4. Here the CDR3 reads CASSRTGDSNQPQHF. For the CDR3, the DNA is TGTGCCAGCAGCCGAACAGGGGATAGCAATCAGCCCCAGCATTTT.

This chain links TRBV27 with TRBJ2-1; 8 positions match TRBD2. The CDR3 length is 16 residues. Germline V gives CDR1 MNHEY, CDR2 SMNVEV (reference sequence). V dropped 3 bases and J dropped 4; count of bases not matched to a gene: 8. Here the CDR3 DNA reads TGTGCCAGCAGTTTCTGGCGGGAGGTGCCATACAATGAGCAGTTCTTC. It encodes CASSFWREVPYNEQFF.

This clone appeared once. V is TRBV20-1 and J is TRBJ2-5; D is unresolved. V lost 5 bases, J lost 1 base, and 5 bases lay in between. The germline CDR1 and CDR2 sequences are DFQATT and SNEGSKA (reference sequence). CDR3 length: 11 amino acids. CDR3 nucleotide sequence: TGCAGTGCTCATTCCCAAGAGACCCAGTACTTC. Protein: CSAHSQETQYF.

The V and J genes are TRBV19 and TRBJ1-2; D is uncertain. Germline V gives CDR1 LNHDA, CDR2 SQIVND (reference sequence). This CDR3 contains 14 residues. V lost 4 bases to trimming and J lost 0 bases, with 9 bases between them. The CDR3 spells CASSTTRTNYGYTF. CDR3 DNA sequence: TGTGCCAGTAGTACCACGAGGACTAACTATGGCTACACCTTC.

V is TRBV18 and J is TRBJ2-1, with 9 bases identical to TRBD2. The V and J ends lost 4 bases and 5 bases, in that order; junction bases with no gene match: 3. CDR3 size: 14 residues. Germline CDR1 reads KGHSH; CDR2 reads LQKENI. The CDR3 spells CASSLASGDNEQFF. CDR3 bases: TGTGCCAGCTCACTGGCTAGCGGGGACAATGAGCAGTTCTTC. The entire variable domain, with the rest obtained from reference TRBV18 and TRBJ2-1, is as follows: NAGVMQNPRHLVRRRGQEARLRCSPMKGHSHVYWYRQLPEEGLKFMVYLQKENIIDESGMPKERFSAEFPKEGPSILRIQQVVRGDSAAYFCASSLASGDNEQFFGPGTRLTVL.

The rearrangement uses TRBV7-9 and TRBJ1-4, with a weak D call TRBD1 (5 bases). The ends were cut back, 1 base at V and 0 bases at J, with 18 bases in the middle. Germline-derived CDR1 and CDR2 are SEHNR and FQNEAQ (reference sequence). The CDR3 runs 19 residues. The CDR3 loop is CASSLVRPGMLATNEKLFF. The CDR3 nucleotides read TGTGCCAGCAGCTTAGTCAGGCCAGGGATGCTCGCAACTAATGAAAAACTGTTTTTT.

The chain links TRBV9 to TRBJ1-6, with D perhaps TRBD1 (5 bases). Trimming removed 1 base at V and 7 bases at J, with 18 bases between. Germline CDR1 reads SGDLS; CDR2 reads YYNGEE. This CDR3 region has 17 residues. CDR3 region: CASSVQSGGGVNSPLHF. The CDR3 DNA follows: TGTGCCAGCAGCGTACAATCGGGGGGGGGAGTCAATTCACCCCTCCACTTT. Based on the CDR3 plus reference TRBV9 and TRBJ1-6, the full variable domain is DSGVTQTPKHLITATGQRVTLRCSPRSGDLSVYWYQQSLDQGLQFLIQYYNGEERAKGNILERFSAQQFPDLHSELNLSSLELGDSALYFCASSVQSGGGVNSPLHFGNGTRLTVT.

J is TRBJ2-1 and V is TRBV18, with unresolved D. The CDR3 is made up of 12 amino acids. Germline lookup yields CDR1 KGHSH and CDR2 LQKENI. V shed 6 bases and J shed 7 bases, with 10 bases lying between them. The CDR3 DNA reads as TGTGCCAGCTCTCCTCAGGCGAATGAGCAGTTCTTC. As protein: CASSPQANEQFF. Using reference TRBV18 and TRBJ2-1 for the parts outside the CDR3, the full variable domain is NAGVMQNPRHLVRRRGQEARLRCSPMKGHSHVYWYRQLPEEGLKFMVYLQKENIIDESGMPKERFSAEFPKEGPSILRIQQVVRGDSAAYFCASSPQANEQFFGPGTRLTVL.